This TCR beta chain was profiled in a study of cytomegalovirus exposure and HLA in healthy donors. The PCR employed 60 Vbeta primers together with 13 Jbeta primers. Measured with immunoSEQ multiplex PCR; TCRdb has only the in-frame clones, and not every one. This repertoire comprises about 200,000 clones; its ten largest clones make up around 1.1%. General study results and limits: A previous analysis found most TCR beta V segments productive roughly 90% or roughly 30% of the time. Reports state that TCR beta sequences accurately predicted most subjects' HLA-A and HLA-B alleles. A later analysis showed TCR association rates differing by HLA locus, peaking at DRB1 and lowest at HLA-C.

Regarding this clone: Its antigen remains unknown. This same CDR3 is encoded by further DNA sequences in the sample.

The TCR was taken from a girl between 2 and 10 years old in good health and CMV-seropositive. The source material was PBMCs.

The CDR3 protein is CATSRTTQGAAGNTEAFF. CDR3 bases: TGTGCCACCAGCAGGACAACACAGGGGGCCGCGGGGAACACTGAAGCTTTCTTT. The chain links TRBV15 to TRBJ1-1; 9 nucleotides align to TRBD1. From germline, CDR1 is LNHNV and CDR2 YYDKDF (reference sequence). The CDR3 loop spans 18 amino acids. Trimming took 3 bases from V and 1 from J; bases not matched to a gene: 12. The variable domain in full, with the rest retrieved from reference TRBV15 and TRBJ1-1, is DAMVIQNPRYQVTQFGKPVTLSCSQTLNHNVMYWYQQKSSQAPKLLFHYYDKDFNNEADTPDNFQSRRPNTSFCFLDIRSPGLGDTAMYLCATSRTTQGAAGNTEAFFGQGTRLTVV.